This entry describes one T cell receptor beta chain. This record comes from a study of blood T cell repertoires in COVID-19. Turning to the study itself: Specimens from acute and convalescent COVID-19 originated in the United States, Italy and Spain. Nucleic acid was either cDNA or gDNA, and it came from T cells, B-cell-depleted T cells, or PBMCs.

Looked up from germline, CDR1 is LGHNA and CDR2 is YSLEER. This CDR3 is built from 14 residues. V was trimmed by 3 bases and J by 8 bases, leaving 11 bases between them. In the authors' methods: Amplified reference gene primers provided the basis for estimating nucleated cell counts. Clones were read by immunoSEQ multiplex PCR, and TCRdb kept only the in-frame ones, dropping some. D and trimming come from the DNA, and the V and J calls and clone size come from that table. Of 85,000 to 100,000 clones detected, 70% to 85% appear once; the ten largest clones hold about 18%. The sample was peripheral blood. This chain uses TRBV4-3 with TRBJ1-6; D may be TRBD1 (6 bases). The TCR comes from a woman between 55 and 75 years old with acute or convalescent COVID-19. CDR3 in DNA: TGCGCCAGCAGCCAGGACAGTAGGGATTCACCCCTCCACTTT. As protein: CASSQDSRDSPLHF.